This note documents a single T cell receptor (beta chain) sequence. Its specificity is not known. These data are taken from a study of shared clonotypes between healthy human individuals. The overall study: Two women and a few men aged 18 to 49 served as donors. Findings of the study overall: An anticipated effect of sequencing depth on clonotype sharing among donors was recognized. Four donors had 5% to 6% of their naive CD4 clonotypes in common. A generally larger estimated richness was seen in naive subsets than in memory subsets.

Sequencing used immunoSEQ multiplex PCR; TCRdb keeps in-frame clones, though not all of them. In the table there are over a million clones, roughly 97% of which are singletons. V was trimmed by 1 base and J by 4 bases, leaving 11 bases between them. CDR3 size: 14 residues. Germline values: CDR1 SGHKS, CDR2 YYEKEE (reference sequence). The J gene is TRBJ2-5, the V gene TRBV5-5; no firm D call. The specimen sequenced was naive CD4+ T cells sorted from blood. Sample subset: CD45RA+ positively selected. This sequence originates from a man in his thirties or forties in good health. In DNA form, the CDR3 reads TGTGCCAGCAGCTTGTTAACTCCGCCAGAGACCCAGTACTTC. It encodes CASSLLTPPETQYF.